Here is one T cell receptor (beta chain) with its context. This sample was included in a study of blood T cell repertoires in COVID-19. Study at large: Researchers got acute and convalescent COVID-19 samples from the United States, Italy and Spain. Sample material is recorded as cDNA or gDNA derived from T cells, B-cell-depleted T cells, or PBMCs.

Germline V lookup: CDR1 MNHNY, CDR2 SVGAGI (reference sequence). This CDR3 has 13 amino acids. Trimming took 7 bases from V and 6 from J, leaving 16 bases between them. Measured with immunoSEQ multiplex PCR; TCRdb has only the in-frame clones, and not every one. The sample has tens of thousands of clones, 88% seen once. This receptor was taken from an elderly woman with acute or convalescent COVID-19. The chain is built from TRBV6-6 and TRBJ2-7; a possible D gene is TRBD1 (6 bases). Sequenced sample: peripheral blood. Here the CDR3 reads CASTSGASSEQYF. The DNA of the CDR3 is TGTGCCAGCACCTCAGGGGCTTCCAGCGAGCAGTACTTC.